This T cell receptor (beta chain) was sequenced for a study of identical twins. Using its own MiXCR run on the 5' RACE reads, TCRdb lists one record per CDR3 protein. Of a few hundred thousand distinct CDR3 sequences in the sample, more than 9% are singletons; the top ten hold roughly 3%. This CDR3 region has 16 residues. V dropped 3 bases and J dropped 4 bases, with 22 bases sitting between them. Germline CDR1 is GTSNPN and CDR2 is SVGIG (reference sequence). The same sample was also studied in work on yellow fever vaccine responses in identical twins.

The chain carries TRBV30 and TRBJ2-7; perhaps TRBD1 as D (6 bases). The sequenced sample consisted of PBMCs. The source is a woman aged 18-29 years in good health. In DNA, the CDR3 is TGTGCCTGGAGGCGAGGACAGAGCAGCCCGGGTTACGAGCAGTACTTC. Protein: CAWRRGQSSPGYEQYF.